The present entry profiles one T cell receptor (beta chain) with its context. The data were produced by immunoSEQ multiplex PCR, yet TCRdb's version contains in-frame clones alone and is incomplete. This table has 90,000 to 110,000 clones, just over 90% appearing once. This sample is drawn from a study of control samples from healthy donors and cancer patients. There are 15 residues in the CDR3. V was cut by 2 bases and J by 10 bases, with 18 bases left in between. The germline gives CDR1 MNHNS, CDR2 SASEGT. V and J are TRBV6-1 and TRBJ2-1, with D perhaps TRBD1 (6 bases). This TCR was sampled from a human donor in good health. The donor label of this sample is uncertain. Sequenced: blood. CDR3: CASSETGTRVEEQFF. CDR3 in DNA: TGTGCCAGCAGTGAAACAGGGACGCGGGTGGAGGAGCAGTTCTTC.